The present T cell receptor beta chain was sequenced within a study of T cell repertoires in aging, cancer and after chemotherapy. Study background: Healthy donor repertoires were recorded over several months to years and showed clear clonal overlap. About 9.1 million TCR reads were in the whole dataset.

Study outcomes and limitations: Compared with age-matched healthy donors, untreated hematological or solid cancer patients showed higher blood TCR clonality.

Turning to this clonotype: No antigen is known for it.

TCR beta rearrangements were amplified from peripheral blood genomic DNA. Multiplex touch-down PCR with TRB-A/B primers amplified rearranged V-D-J TRB sequences. TCRdb called the multiplex PCR reads again in MiXCR, with one record for every CDR3 protein. The table records 13,000 or so distinct CDR3 sequences, about 26% of them present only once. There are 14 residues in the CDR3. V lost 2 bases, J lost 11 bases, and 17 bases lay in between. Germline loops: CDR1 KGHDR, CDR2 SFDVKD. The chain links TRBV24-1 to TRBJ1-1; TRBD1 might be the D (6 bases). The sequenced material came from blood. This TCR was recovered from a human donor in good health. CDR3 in amino acids: CATSDSGDKRLAFF. The CDR3 region has the DNA TGTGCCACCAGTGATTCCGGGGACAAGAGGTTGGCTTTCTTT.